Below, 27 T cell receptor beta chains from the same sample are listed, as sequenced in a study of early T cells in non-severe SARS-CoV-2 infection. One entry per CDR3 protein, called by TCRdb with MiXCR from the 5' RACE reads. The table includes about 35,000 distinct CDR3 sequences, 5.5% to 7% detected once. Sequenced sample: whole blood. These receptors were taken from an adult who was a healthcare worker with PCR-confirmed SARS-CoV-2 infection or an uninfected control (not recorded which).

This clonotype was counted many times. The rearrangement links TRBV28 to TRBJ2-3; maybe TRBD2 (5 bases). Trimming pared 5 bases from V and 2 bases from J, leaving 14 bases between. The CDR3 is made up of 15 amino acids. Germline CDR1 and CDR2: MDHEN and SYDVKM. The CDR3, as DNA: TGTGCCAGCAGTCCCTGGGAAGCGGTCACAGATACGCAGTATTTT. Its protein is CASSPWEAVTDTQYF.

This clonotype was counted many times. The V call is TRBV28, the J call TRBJ1-2; D call uncertain. The ends were cut back, 5 bases at V and 0 bases at J, with 13 bases in the middle. CDR1 is MDHEN and CDR2 is SYDVKM in the germline V gene. The CDR3 length is 15 residues. The CDR3 region is CASSPPSKANYGYTF. The CDR3 DNA sequence: TGTGCCAGCAGTCCCCCAAGCAAAGCTAACTATGGCTACACCTTC.

This clonotype was seen ten or more times. The genes are TRBV6-5 and TRBJ1-2, with TRBD1 matching 7 bases. From germline, CDR1 is MNHEY and CDR2 SVGAGI. CDR3 length: 14 residues. V lost 5 bases and J lost 4; bases outside the gene matches: 7. CDR3 sequence (DNA): TGTGCCAGCAGTAAAGGACAGGCCCTCTATGGCTACACCTTC. It encodes CASSKGQALYGYTF.

This clonotype was detected many times. The chain has TRBV4-2 and TRBJ2-7; 7 bases are a match to TRBD2. V shed 5 bases and J 2 bases; nucleotides not matched to a gene: 3. Germline values: CDR1 LGHNA, CDR2 YNFKEQ. CDR3 length equals 13 residues. CDR3 nucleotides: TGTGCCAGCAGCATGGGGGGGACCTACGAGCAGTACTTC. This sequence encodes CASSMGGTYEQYF.

This clonotype showed up many times. The gene calls are TRBV28 and TRBJ2-7; a weak D match, TRBD1 (5 bases). Looked up from germline, CDR1 is MDHEN and CDR2 is SYDVKM. V lost 6 bases, J lost 2 bases, and 14 bases lay in between. The CDR3 sequence is 14 residues long. The CDR3 nucleotides read TGTGCCAGCAGCGTAGGTTTACAGGCCTACGAGCAGTACTTC. This gives the protein CASSVGLQAYEQYF.

This clonotype was seen only a few times. The chain employs TRBV7-8 and TRBJ2-7; TRBD1 matches 9 bases. Germline V lookup: CDR1 SGHVS, CDR2 FQNEAQ. V lost 4 bases to trimming and J lost 6 bases; unmatched junction nucleotides: 7. The CDR3 extends over 14 amino acids. CDR3 DNA sequence: TGTGCCAGCAGCTGGGACAGGGCCGAGGTCGAGCAGTACTTC. It specifies CASSWDRAEVEQYF.

This clonotype was found a few times. The V call is TRBV29-1, the J call TRBJ1-3, with a weak D call TRBD1 (5 bases). CDR1 is SQVTM and CDR2 is ANQGSEA in the germline V gene. Trimming removed 6 bases from V and 0 bases from J, with 9 bases in between. The CDR3 runs 13 residues. CDR3: CSVADSSGNTIYF. The CDR3 coding sequence is TGCAGCGTGGCCGACAGCTCTGGAAACACCATATATTTT. Drawing the rest from reference TRBV29-1 and TRBJ1-3, the complete variable domain is SAVISQKPSRDICQRGTSLTIQCQVDSQVTMMFWYRQQPGQSLTLIATANQGSEATYESGFVIDKFPISRPNLTFSTLTVSNMSPEDSSIYLCSVADSSGNTIYFGEGSWLTVV.

This clonotype was recorded many times. The V gene is TRBV7-3, the J gene TRBJ1-1, with D tentatively TRBD1 (5 bases). The V gene's germline CDR1 is SGHTA and CDR2 FQGTGA. The CDR3 loop spans 13 amino acids. Trimming cost V 1 base and J 4 bases, with 7 bases left between them. The CDR3 region is CASSLRGGTEAFF. The CDR3 nucleotides read TGTGCCAGCAGCTTAAGGGGGGGCACTGAAGCTTTCTTT.

The sample holds many counts of this clonotype. V and J are TRBV7-8 and TRBJ2-3; D gene unclear. Trimming stripped 1 base from V and 4 bases from J, with 9 bases between. Germline CDR1 and CDR2: SGHVS and FQNEAQ. This CDR3 contains 14 residues. The CDR3 sequence: CASSLGPGSDTQYF. CDR3 nucleotide sequence: TGTGCCAGCAGCTTAGGGCCCGGGTCAGATACGCAGTATTTT.

This clonotype has ten or more counts. The rearrangement uses TRBV6-5 and TRBJ2-7; 8 bases match TRBD2. In germline, CDR1 is MNHEY, CDR2 SVGAGI. With V trimmed by 6 bases and J by 2 bases, 9 bases remained unmatched. The CDR3 spans 15 residues. The DNA of the CDR3 is TGTGCCAGCAGCCGAACTAGCGGTAGCGCCTACGAGCAGTACTTC. Amino acid sequence: CASSRTSGSAYEQYF.

This clonotype appeared a few times. The CDR3 loop reads CASRTGAPMNTEAFF. DNA for the CDR3: TGTGCCAGCCGCACCGGGGCCCCGATGAACACTGAAGCTTTCTTT. This rearrangement joins TRBV27 to TRBJ1-1, with D maybe TRBD1 (5 bases). V lost 8 bases to trimming and J lost 0 bases, with 16 bases between them. CDR1 is MNHEY, CDR2 SMNVEV, per germline (reference sequence). The CDR3 extends over 15 amino acids.

This clonotype has ten or more counts. This sequence joins TRBV7-9 and TRBJ2-7; the D is unclear. Trimming stripped 3 bases from V and 0 bases from J, with 9 bases between. The germline V gene encodes CDR1 SEHNR and CDR2 FQNEAQ (reference sequence). The CDR3 runs to 14 residues. In nucleotides, the CDR3 is TGTGCCAGCAGCTTCATTACCGCCTCCTACGAGCAGTACTTC. This sequence encodes CASSFITASYEQYF.

The sample holds many counts of this clonotype. The rearrangement joins TRBV19 to TRBJ2-7; perhaps TRBD1 as D (5 bases). CDR1 and CDR2 (germline): LNHDA, SQIVND (reference sequence). The ends were cut back, 2 bases at V and 2 bases at J, with 10 bases in the middle. CDR3 length: 14 amino acids. The CDR3, as DNA: TGTGCCAGTAGTATACAGGGAACTCCCTACGAGCAGTACTTC. Translated: CASSIQGTPYEQYF.

This clonotype showed up many times. This chain uses TRBV2 with TRBJ2-6; D call uncertain. The germline V gene encodes CDR1 SNHLY and CDR2 FYNNEI. Trimming took 1 base from V and 3 from J, leaving 7 bases between them. The CDR3 is made up of 15 amino acids. The CDR3 loop is CASSEEAGGANVLTF. The CDR3 nucleotides are TGTGCCAGCAGTGAAGAGGCTGGTGGGGCCAACGTCCTGACTTTC.

This clonotype was counted ten times or more. The rearrangement joins TRBV2 to TRBJ2-3, with TRBD2 matching over 9 bases. With V trimmed by 3 bases and J by 3 bases, 7 bases remained unmatched. Germline assignment: CDR1 SNHLY and CDR2 FYNNEI. The CDR3 consists of 16 residues. In DNA, the CDR3 is TGTGCCAGCAGTGATGTAGCGGGAGAGAGGACAGATACGCAGTATTTT. Translation: CASSDVAGERTDTQYF.

This sequence joins TRBV5-6 and TRBJ2-1; 9 nucleotides align to TRBD2. Germline CDR1 SGHDT, CDR2 YYEEEE. The CDR3 loop spans 18 amino acids. J was trimmed by 2 bases and V by 2 bases; bases with no gene match: 11. CDR3 in amino acids: CASSLRLAGLRTYNEQFF. The CDR3 region has the DNA TGTGCCAGCAGCTTACGCCTAGCGGGACTTCGGACCTACAATGAGCAGTTCTTC.

This chain connects TRBV10-3 to TRBJ2-5; 7 bases fit TRBD1. The CDR3 is 12 amino acids. The germline V gene encodes CDR1 ENHRY and CDR2 SYGVKD. V shed 8 bases, J shed 2 bases, and the junction held 2 bases outside the gene matches. CDR3 sequence: CAIGGQQETQYF. The CDR3 DNA is TGTGCCATCGGGGGACAGCAAGAGACCCAGTACTTC.

This clonotype was seen repeatedly, ten times or more. The chain links TRBV7-9 to TRBJ2-5; 12 nucleotides agree with TRBD1. The length of the CDR3 is 15 residues. The ends lost 5 bases at V and 5 bases at J; junction bases unmatched: 6. Per the germline V gene, CDR1 is SEHNR and CDR2 is FQNEAQ (reference sequence). CDR3 DNA: TGTGCCAGCAGCGGGGGACAGGGGGCGCAGGAGACCCAGTACTTC. As protein: CASSGGQGAQETQYF.

This clonotype showed up many times. This chain joins TRBV5-5 and TRBJ2-7, with 9 bases matching TRBD1. The CDR3 runs 15 residues. V lost 5 bases, J lost 2 bases, and 8 bases stayed unmatched. CDR1 SGHKS and CDR2 YYEKEE come from the germline V gene (reference sequence). CDR3 loop: CASRRTGTGTYEQYF. The CDR3 region has the DNA TGTGCCAGCAGACGGACCGGGACAGGGACCTACGAGCAGTACTTC.

This clonotype was observed many times. The rearrangement uses TRBV28 and TRBJ2-7; 8 bases are shared with TRBD2. V shed 4 bases and J 0 bases; nucleotides not matched to a gene: 8. CDR3 length equals 16 residues. CDR1 and CDR2 (germline): MDHEN, SYDVKM. The CDR3 bases are TGTGCCAGCAGTTCCCCTTCTAGCGGGTCCTCCTACGAGCAGTACTTC. Amino acid sequence: CASSSPSSGSSYEQYF. Supplemented by reference TRBV28 and TRBJ2-7, the full variable domain reads DVKVTQSSRYLVKRTGEKVFLECVQDMDHENMFWYRQDPGLGLRLIYFSYDVKMKEKGDIPEGYSVSREKKERFSLILESASTNQTSMYLCASSSPSSGSSYEQYFGPGTRLTVT.

This clonotype showed up just a few times. The CDR3 DNA sequence: TGCAGTGCTAAGTTAGCGGGGCCCACCTACGAGCAGTACTTC. Translating it yields CSAKLAGPTYEQYF. The chain is built from TRBV20-1 and TRBJ2-7, with 8 positions matching TRBD2. CDR1 is DFQATT and CDR2 is SNEGSKA in the germline V gene (reference sequence). CDR3 length: 14 residues. J gave up 2 bases and V 4 bases, and 7 bases lay outside the gene matches.

Notes on this clonotype: Possible read error: a much larger clone is one base away. The rearrangement uses TRBV7-2 and TRBJ2-1, with TRBD2 matching 10 bases. In germline, CDR1 is SGHTA, CDR2 FQGNSA. The CDR3 spans 17 residues. In DNA form, the CDR3 reads TGTGCCAGCTGCTTAGGGGGTCTAGCGGGAGTATACAATGAGCAGTTCTTC. Residues: CASCLGGLAGVYNEQFF. The full variable domain, completed using reference TRBV7-2 and TRBJ2-1, is GAGVSQSPSNKVTEKGKDVELRCDPISGHTALYWYRQSLGQGLEFLIYFQGNSAPDKSGLPSDRFSAERTGGSVSTLTIQRTQQEDSAVYLCASCLGGLAGVYNEQFFGPGTRLTVL.

This clonotype has a count of ten or more. The chain has TRBV29-1 and TRBJ2-7; 13 nucleotides match TRBD2. V shed 3 bases, J shed 4 bases, and the junction held 0 bases outside the gene matches. This CDR3 region has 13 residues. Germline V CDR1 and CDR2: SQVTM, ANQGSEA. CDR3 coding DNA: TGCAGCGTTGAGACTAGCGGGAGGTACGAGCAGTACTTC. The encoded protein is CSVETSGRYEQYF.

This clonotype was seen ten or more times. The CDR3 DNA sequence: TGTGCCAGCAGCTTGTTTGACGAGCAGTACTTC. Translated, it gives CASSLFDEQYF. J is TRBJ2-7 and V is TRBV7-9; unclear D gene. CDR1 SEHNR and CDR2 FQNEAQ come from the germline V gene (reference sequence). V dropped 3 bases and J dropped 5 bases, with 5 bases sitting between them. CDR3 length equals 11 residues.

This clonotype appeared many times. The rearrangement links TRBV6-5 to TRBJ1-2; TRBD1 matches at 8 bases. V lost 5 bases, J lost 4 bases, and 3 bases stayed unmatched. The CDR3 extends over 13 amino acids. Germline V gene lookup returns CDR1 MNHEY and CDR2 SVGAGI. As DNA, the CDR3 is TGTGCCAGCAGTAGGGACAGGCGCTATGGCTACACCTTC. Amino acid sequence: CASSRDRRYGYTF.

This clonotype was detected many times. Germline is not matched at one junction end, which may reflect a read error. This rearrangement joins TRBV7-7 to TRBJ2-5, with TRBD2 identical over 14 bases. The CDR3 has 15 residues. Germline V gene lookup returns CDR1 SSHAT and CDR2 FNYEAQ (reference sequence). CDR3 protein: CASSLGLAGVETQYF. DNA of the CDR3: TGTGCTAGCAGCCTGGGACTAGCGGGAGTAGAGACCCAGTACTTC.

V usage is TRBV4-2 and J usage is TRBJ2-3; D gene unclear. CDR1 LGHNA and CDR2 YNFKEQ come from the germline V gene. This CDR3 comprises 14 residues. V gave up 1 base and J gave up 4 bases, with 9 bases separating them. CDR3 region: CASSQVETSDTQYF. The CDR3 nucleotides are TGTGCCAGCAGCCAAGTTGAGACCTCAGATACGCAGTATTTT.